A selection of T cell receptor beta chains follows, all from one sample in a study of blood T cell repertoires in COVID-19. The repertoire was sequenced with immunoSEQ multiplex PCR; TCRdb's copy has only in-frame clones and lacks some. The sample yields roughly 68,000 clones, roughly 80% seen once. The specimen was peripheral blood. The receptors originated from a woman aged 80 or older with acute or convalescent COVID-19. The CDR3 runs from the conserved cysteine through the conserved F or W. Clone sizes are given selectively: once, few, many, or a class where the clone is expanded.

>16|TRBV5-5|-
CASSPQDRGHGQPQHF
>15|TRBV7-8|-
CASSARTGAYNEQFF
>15|TRBV27|-
CASRVRQEGNQPQHF
>15|TRBV7-2|-
CASSLSGRAGNEQFF
>14|TRBV5-4|-
CASSIRGPNYGYTF
>14|TRBV5-1|-
CASSSGGRWAEAFF
>16|TRBV5-1|-
CASRDTGTGPTGELFF
>18|TRBV15|-
CATSSLSGGTWLRETQYF
>18|TRBV27|-
CASSLLGLAGVGTDTQYF
>14|TRBV10-1|-
CASSEAMGHTEQFF
>18|TRBV19|-
CASSFSRQGSSSGNTIYF
>15|TRBV9|-
CASSVGAGVVDEQFF
>14|TRBV7-9|-
CASSPIRQTGELFF
>13|TRBV12-3/TRBV12-4|-
CASRLTAAYEAFF
>13|TRBV6-5|few
CASLAGFGSPLHF
>14|TRBV7-2|few
CASSLAGPRTEAFF
>18|TRBV27|-
CASSSLAGAQRATDTQYF
>14|TRBV27|-
CASSLSGVRTEAFF
>14|TRBV7-6|-
CASSLSRVGETQYF
>14|TRBV18|-
CASSPAAEKETQYF
>16|TRBV14|-
CASSQRTSGRPYEQYF
>14|TRBV5-1|-
CASSWTGGNQPQHF
>16|TRBV6-1|-
CASSEVLGGATSGYTF
>14|TRBV5-1|-
CASSLWTGNNEQFF
>16|TRBV24-1|-
CATSDFGTGNTGELFF
>16|TRBV9|-
CASSKGQGRDNQPQHF
>11|TRBV20-1|-
CSATWQGTYTF
>16|TRBV7-8|-
CASSLRNGGRFETQYF
>15|TRBV7-8|-
CASSSTSGSIKTQYF
>15|TRBV15|-
CATSTLAGPQETQYF
>14|TRBV18|-
CASSPGQAITEAFF
>14|TRBV19|-
CASSLPLTREGYTF
>14|TRBV6-5|-
CASSYGTARTEAFF
>16|TRBV11-3|-
CASSLVLAGGYNEQFF
>13|TRBV24-1|-
CATSRTGYTEAFF
>13|TRBV4-1|-
CASSGGDGYGYTF
>16|TRBV4-1|-
CASSQEGAGVGYGYTF